This TCR beta chain was captured in a study of breast tumors, draining lymph nodes, adjacent tissues (dated by TCRdb to the mid-2010s). With regard to the full study: Breast cancer patients provided tumor, adjacent nontumor tissue and axillary lymph nodes, and the study compared the TCR beta repertoires across these three sources. The study was designed to assess the relationships and possible T-cell exchange between tumor, surrounding tissue and draining lymph node repertoires in human breast cancer. Here is what the overall study found, with its caveats: Tumor T-cell repertoires showed less diversity than lymph node repertoires and more diversity than nontumor tissue repertoires, and tumor T-cell repertoires showed preferential V and J gene usage. A scenario in which most tumor T cells derive from the lymph node and then expand within tumor tissue was judged to be consistent with the data. Tumor and nontumor tissue repertoires were significantly more similar in luminal-like than in basal-like breast cancer. The conclusion that tumor T cells originate in lymph nodes was framed as consistent with a hypothesis rather than directly demonstrated.

V drops 1 base and J drops 8 bases, leaving 3 bases in between. CDR1 and CDR2 are read off the germline V gene as MDHEN and SYDVKM. Counted from cysteine to phenylalanine, this CDR3 has 11 amino acids. The DNA shown is the 33-base CDR3, in frame from base 1. Lymph node samples came from the axillary draining lymph nodes of breast cancer patients. This clonotype turned up a few times. Which antigen it targets is not known. Per-base quality was not reported, and no clone a single base away is much larger than it. The data were produced on an Illumina HiSeq 2000. TCR beta chain libraries were generated by multiplex PCR amplification. High-throughput sequencing was used to analyze the amplified TCR beta chain products. TCRdb reran the public reads through fastp at Q25 and MiXCR, keeping productive beta chains. Every entry covers one CDR3 protein and lists the most common genes and DNA from its rows. This sample is represented by roughly 80,000 distinct CDR3 sequences; roughly 19% of them were singletons. Clones ranked in the top ten supply around 2.5% of the sample.

Sequencing was performed on axillary lymph node tissue. The rearranged segments are TRBV28 and TRBJ2-1, with no confidently assigned D gene. This TCR derives from a female donor with breast cancer. Some clones in this sample may be carry-over from other donors' samples. The CDR3 sequence is CASSLLDEQFF. The sequenced DNA: TGTGCCAGCAGTTTATTAGATGAGCAGTTCTTC.